This section outlines one T cell receptor (beta chain) sequence together with its context. PCR employed 60 Vbeta and 13 Jbeta primers. Clones were sequenced by immunoSEQ multiplex PCR, and TCRdb holds only the in-frame ones, with some missing. In the table there are about 200,000 clones, 82% of which are singletons. This entry is derived from a study of cytomegalovirus exposure and HLA in healthy donors. Germline V gene sequence: CDR1 SGHTA, CDR2 FQGNSA. The ends lost 5 bases at V and 5 bases at J; junction bases unmatched: 7. The length of the CDR3 is 17 residues. The source of this sequence is a young woman in good health and CMV-seronegative. Sequencing was carried out using PBMCs. J is TRBJ2-3 and V is TRBV7-2; 16 positions match TRBD2. CDR3 sequence reads: CASSAPGLAGGVDTQYF. The CDR3 DNA sequence: TGTGCCAGCAGCGCTCCGGGACTAGCGGGAGGGGTAGATACGCAGTATTTT.